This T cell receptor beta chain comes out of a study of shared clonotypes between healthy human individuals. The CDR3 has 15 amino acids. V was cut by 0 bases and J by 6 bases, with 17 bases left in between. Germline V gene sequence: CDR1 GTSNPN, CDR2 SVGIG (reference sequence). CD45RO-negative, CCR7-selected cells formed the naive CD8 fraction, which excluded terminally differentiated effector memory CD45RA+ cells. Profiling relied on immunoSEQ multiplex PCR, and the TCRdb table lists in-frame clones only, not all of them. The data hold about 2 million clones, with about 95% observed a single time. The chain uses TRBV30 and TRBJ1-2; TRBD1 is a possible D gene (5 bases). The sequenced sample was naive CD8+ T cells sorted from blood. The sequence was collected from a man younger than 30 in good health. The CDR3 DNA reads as TGTGCCTGGAGTGTACGGGAAGGGAGGGGTGATGGCTACACCTTC. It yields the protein CAWSVREGRGDGYTF.